This T cell receptor (beta chain) is drawn from a study of blood T cells in healthy people across ages. Findings and limits, study-wide: Naive T cell percentage by flow cytometry tracked strongly with beta diversity.

Concerning this clonotype: Its antigen is currently unknown.

About 10 milliliters of peripheral blood were drawn from each donor. Germline loops: CDR1 SGHTA, CDR2 FQGTGA. The CDR3 has 15 amino acids. Trimming left V 1 base short and J 1 base short, with 10 bases between. The use of a sample-barcoded 5' primer and a J-beta primer mix characterized a second PCR of about 6 to 12 cycles. TCRdb reprocessed the 5' RACE reads via MiXCR and lists one record per CDR3 protein. Seen here are more than 450,000 distinct CDR3 sequences, about 26% observed once, and the top ten hold under 4.5%. The same data also went into a second study, on T cells of mothers and their children. This second study says: Compared with unrelated pairs, related mother-child pairs had slightly higher, non-significant overlap.

The receptor was derived from a boy aged 2-9 years in good health. The specimen sequenced was blood. The chain couples TRBV7-3 to TRBJ1-1, with D uncertain. In DNA, the CDR3 is TGTGCCAGCAGCTTAAACTCCGACTCGAACACTGAAGCTTTCTTT. It codes for CASSLNSDSNTEAFF.